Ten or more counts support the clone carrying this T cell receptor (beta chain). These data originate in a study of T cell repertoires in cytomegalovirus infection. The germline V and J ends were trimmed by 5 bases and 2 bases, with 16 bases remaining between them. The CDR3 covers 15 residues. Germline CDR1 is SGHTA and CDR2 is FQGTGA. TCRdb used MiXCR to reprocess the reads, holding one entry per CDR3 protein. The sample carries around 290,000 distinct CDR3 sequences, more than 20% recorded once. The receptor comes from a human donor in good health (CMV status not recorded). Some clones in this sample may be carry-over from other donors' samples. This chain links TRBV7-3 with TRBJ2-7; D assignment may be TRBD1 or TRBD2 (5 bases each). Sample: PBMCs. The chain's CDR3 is CASSPQPVGAYEQYF. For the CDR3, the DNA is TGTGCCAGCAGCCCACAGCCCGTGGGGGCCTACGAGCAGTACTTC.